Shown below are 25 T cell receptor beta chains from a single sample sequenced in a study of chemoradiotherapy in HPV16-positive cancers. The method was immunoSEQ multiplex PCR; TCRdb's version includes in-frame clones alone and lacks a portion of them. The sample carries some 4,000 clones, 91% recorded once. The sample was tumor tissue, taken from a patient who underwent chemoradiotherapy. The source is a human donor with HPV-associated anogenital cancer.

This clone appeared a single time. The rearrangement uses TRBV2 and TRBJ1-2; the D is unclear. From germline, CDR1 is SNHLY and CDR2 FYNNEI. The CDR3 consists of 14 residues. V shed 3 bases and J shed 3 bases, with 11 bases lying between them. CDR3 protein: CASSESGEDYGYTF. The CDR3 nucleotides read TGTGCCAGCAGTGAGTCGGGCGAGGACTATGGCTACACCTTC.

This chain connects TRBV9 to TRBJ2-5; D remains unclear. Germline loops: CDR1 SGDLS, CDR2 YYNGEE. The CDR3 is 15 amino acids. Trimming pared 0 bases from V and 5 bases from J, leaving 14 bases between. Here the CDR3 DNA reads TGTGCCAGCAGCGTAGGAGACCCAGATCGGGAGACCCAGTACTTC. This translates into CASSVGDPDRETQYF. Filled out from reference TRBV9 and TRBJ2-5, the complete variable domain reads DSGVTQTPKHLITATGQRVTLRCSPRSGDLSVYWYQQSLDQGLQFLIQYYNGEERAKGNILERFSAQQFPDLHSELNLSSLELGDSALYFCASSVGDPDRETQYFGPGTRLLVL.

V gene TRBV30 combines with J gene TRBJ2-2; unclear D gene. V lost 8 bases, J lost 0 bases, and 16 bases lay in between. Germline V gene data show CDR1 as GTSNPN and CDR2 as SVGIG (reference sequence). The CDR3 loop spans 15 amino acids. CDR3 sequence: CAHRERNANTGELFF. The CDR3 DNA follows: TGTGCCCATAGGGAAAGGAACGCGAACACCGGGGAGCTGTTTTTT.

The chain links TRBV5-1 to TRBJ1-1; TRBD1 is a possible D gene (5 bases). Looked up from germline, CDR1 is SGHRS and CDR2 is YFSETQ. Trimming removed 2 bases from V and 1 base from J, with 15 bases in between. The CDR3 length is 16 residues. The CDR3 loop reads CASSLSIGATNTEAFF. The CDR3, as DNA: TGCGCCAGCAGCTTAAGTATCGGGGCCACGAACACTGAAGCTTTCTTT.

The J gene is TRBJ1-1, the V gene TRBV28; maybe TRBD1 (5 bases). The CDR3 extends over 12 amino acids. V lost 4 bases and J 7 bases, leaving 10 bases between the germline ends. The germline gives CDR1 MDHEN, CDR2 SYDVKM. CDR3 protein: CASSSRVIEAFF. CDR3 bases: TGTGCCAGCAGTTCCAGGGTGATTGAAGCTTTCTTT.

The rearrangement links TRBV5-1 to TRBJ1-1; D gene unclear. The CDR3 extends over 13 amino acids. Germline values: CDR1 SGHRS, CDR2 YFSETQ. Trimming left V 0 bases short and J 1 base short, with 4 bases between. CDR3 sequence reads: CASSLEGNTEAFF. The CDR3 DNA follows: TGCGCCAGCAGCTTGGAAGGGAACACTGAAGCTTTCTTT.

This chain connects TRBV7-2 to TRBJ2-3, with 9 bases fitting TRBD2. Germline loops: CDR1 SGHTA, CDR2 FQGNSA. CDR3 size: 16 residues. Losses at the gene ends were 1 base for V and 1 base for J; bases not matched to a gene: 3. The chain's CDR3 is CASSLGLAGRTDTQYF. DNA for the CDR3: TGTGCCAGCAGCTTAGGTCTAGCGGGACGCACAGATACGCAGTATTTT. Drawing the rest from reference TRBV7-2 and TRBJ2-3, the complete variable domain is GAGVSQSPSNKVTEKGKDVELRCDPISGHTALYWYRQSLGQGLEFLIYFQGNSAPDKSGLPSDRFSAERTGGSVSTLTIQRTQQEDSAVYLCASSLGLAGRTDTQYFGPGTRLTVL.

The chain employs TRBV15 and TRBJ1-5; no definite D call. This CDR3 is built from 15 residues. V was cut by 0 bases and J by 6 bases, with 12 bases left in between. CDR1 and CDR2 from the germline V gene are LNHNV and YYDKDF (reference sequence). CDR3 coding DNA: TGTGCCACCAGCAGAGATGAGGGATCGGGTCAGCCCCAGCATTTT. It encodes CATSRDEGSGQPQHF.

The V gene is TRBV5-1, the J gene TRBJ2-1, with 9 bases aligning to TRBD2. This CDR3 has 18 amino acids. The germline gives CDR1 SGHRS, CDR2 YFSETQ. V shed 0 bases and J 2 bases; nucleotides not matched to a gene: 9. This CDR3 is CASSLAPAGGLTYNEQFF. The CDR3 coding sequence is TGCGCCAGCAGCTTGGCCCCAGCGGGGGGCCTAACCTACAATGAGCAGTTCTTC.

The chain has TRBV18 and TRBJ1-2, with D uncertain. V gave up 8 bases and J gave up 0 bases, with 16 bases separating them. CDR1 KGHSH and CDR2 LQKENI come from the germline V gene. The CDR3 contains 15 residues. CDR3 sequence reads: CASVSGPQANYGYTF. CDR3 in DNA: TGTGCCAGCGTCAGTGGTCCCCAAGCTAACTATGGCTACACCTTC.

CDR3 in amino acids: CASSSPRVADTQYF. The CDR3 nucleotides read TGTGCCAGCAGCTCCCCCAGGGTCGCAGATACGCAGTATTTT. V is TRBV11-2 and J is TRBJ2-3; D is perhaps TRBD1 (5 bases). V shed 4 bases and J shed 4 bases, with 12 bases lying between them. CDR3 length: 14 residues. CDR1 and CDR2 (germline): SGHAT, FQNNGV.

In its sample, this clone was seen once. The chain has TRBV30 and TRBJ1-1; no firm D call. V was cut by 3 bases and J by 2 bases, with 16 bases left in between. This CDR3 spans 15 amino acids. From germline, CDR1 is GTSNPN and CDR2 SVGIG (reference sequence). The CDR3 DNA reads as TGTGCCTGGAGACGTAGGACCGTTCCCAACACTGAAGCTTTCTTT. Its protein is CAWRRRTVPNTEAFF.

For the CDR3, the DNA is TGTGCCAGCAGCCCCAGCGGGGGGGTAACCTACAATGAGCAGTTCTTC. This encodes CASSPSGGVTYNEQFF. This chain links TRBV7-2 with TRBJ2-1; 10 bases agree with TRBD2. The junction had 6 bases not matched to a gene; V was cut back by 5 bases and J by 2 bases. Germline V lookup: CDR1 SGHTA, CDR2 FQGNSA. This CDR3 contains 16 residues.

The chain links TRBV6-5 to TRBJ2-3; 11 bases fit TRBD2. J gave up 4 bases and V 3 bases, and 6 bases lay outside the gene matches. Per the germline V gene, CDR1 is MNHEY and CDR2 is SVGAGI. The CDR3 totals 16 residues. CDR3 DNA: TGTGCCAGCAGTTATCATCTAGCGGGGGGCTCAGATACGCAGTATTTT. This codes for CASSYHLAGGSDTQYF.

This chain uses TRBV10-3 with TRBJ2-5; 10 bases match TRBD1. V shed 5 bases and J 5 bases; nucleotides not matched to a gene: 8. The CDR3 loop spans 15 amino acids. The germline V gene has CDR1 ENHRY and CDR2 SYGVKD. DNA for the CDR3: TGTGCCATCAGTAACCCGGGACAGGGGAATGAGACCCAGTACTTC. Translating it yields CAISNPGQGNETQYF.

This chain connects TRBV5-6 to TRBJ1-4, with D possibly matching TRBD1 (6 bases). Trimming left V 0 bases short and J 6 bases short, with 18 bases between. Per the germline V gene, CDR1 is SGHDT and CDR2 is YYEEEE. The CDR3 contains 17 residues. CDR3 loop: CASSLGRGLLSDEKLFF. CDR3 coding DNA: TGTGCCAGCAGCTTGGGTCGGGGGCTGCTATCGGATGAAAAACTGTTTTTT.

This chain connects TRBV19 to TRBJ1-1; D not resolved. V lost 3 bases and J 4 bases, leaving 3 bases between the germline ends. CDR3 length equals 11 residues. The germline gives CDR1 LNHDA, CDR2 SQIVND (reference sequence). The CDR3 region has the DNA TGTGCCAGTAGTATCTTCACTGAAGCTTTCTTT. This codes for CASSIFTEAFF.

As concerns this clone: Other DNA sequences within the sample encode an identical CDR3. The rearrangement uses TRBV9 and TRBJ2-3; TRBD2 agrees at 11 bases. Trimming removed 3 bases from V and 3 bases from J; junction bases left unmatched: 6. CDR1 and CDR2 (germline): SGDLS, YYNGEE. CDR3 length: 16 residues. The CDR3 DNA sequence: TGTGCCAGCAGCGGCGGGACTAGCGGCTTAACAGATACGCAGTATTTT. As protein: CASSGGTSGLTDTQYF.

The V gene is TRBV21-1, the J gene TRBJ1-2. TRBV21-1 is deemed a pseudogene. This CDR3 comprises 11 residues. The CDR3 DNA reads TGTGCCAGTGGAGGGCGCTATGGCTACACCTTC. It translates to CASGGRYGYTF.

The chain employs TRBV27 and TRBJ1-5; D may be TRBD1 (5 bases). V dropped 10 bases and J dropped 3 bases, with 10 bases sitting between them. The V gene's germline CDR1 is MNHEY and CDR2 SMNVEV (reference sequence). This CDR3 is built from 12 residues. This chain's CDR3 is CATQGPNQPQHF. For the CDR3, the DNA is TGTGCCACCCAGGGCCCCAATCAGCCCCAGCATTTT.

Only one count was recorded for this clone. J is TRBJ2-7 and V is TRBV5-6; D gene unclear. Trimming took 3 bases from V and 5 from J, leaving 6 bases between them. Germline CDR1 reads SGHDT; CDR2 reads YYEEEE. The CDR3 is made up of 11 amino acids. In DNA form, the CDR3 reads TGTGCCAGCAGCTCCTTGAACGAGCAGTACTTC. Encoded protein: CASSSLNEQYF.

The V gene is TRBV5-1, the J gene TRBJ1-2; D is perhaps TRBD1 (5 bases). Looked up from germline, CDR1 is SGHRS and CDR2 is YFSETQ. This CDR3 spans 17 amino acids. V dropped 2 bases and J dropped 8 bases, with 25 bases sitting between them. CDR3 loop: CASSFEGITGTYGGYTF. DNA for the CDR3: TGCGCCAGCAGCTTCGAGGGTATTACGGGGACTTATGGGGGCTACACCTTC. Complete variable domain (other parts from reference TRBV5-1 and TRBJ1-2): KAGVTQTPRYLIKTRGQQVTLSCSPISGHRSVSWYQQTPGQGLQFLFEYFSETQRNKGNFPGRFSGRQFSNSRSEMNVSTLELGDSALYLCASSFEGITGTYGGYTFGSGTRLTVV.

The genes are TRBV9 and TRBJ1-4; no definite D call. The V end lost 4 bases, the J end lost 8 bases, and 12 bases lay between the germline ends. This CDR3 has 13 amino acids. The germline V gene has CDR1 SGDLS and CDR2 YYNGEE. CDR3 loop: CASSPPALEKLFF. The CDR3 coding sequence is TGTGCCAGCAGCCCGCCGGCTCTGGAAAAACTGTTTTTT.

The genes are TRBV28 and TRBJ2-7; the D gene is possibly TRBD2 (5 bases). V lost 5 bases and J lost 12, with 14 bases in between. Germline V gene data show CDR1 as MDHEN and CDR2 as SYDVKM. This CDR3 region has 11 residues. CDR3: CASSPKRGAYF. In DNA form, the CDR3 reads TGTGCCAGCAGTCCGAAACGGGGAGCGTACTTC. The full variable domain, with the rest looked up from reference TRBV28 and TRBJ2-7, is DVKVTQSSRYLVKRTGEKVFLECVQDMDHENMFWYRQDPGLGLRLIYFSYDVKMKEKGDIPEGYSVSREKKERFSLILESASTNQTSMYLCASSPKRGAYFGPGTRLTVT.

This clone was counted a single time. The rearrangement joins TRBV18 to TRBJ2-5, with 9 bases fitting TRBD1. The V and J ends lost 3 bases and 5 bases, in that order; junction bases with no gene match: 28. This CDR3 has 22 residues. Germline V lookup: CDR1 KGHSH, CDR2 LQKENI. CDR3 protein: CASSPGRTGDQKEGKKLETQYF. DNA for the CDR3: TGTGCCAGCTCACCGGGCCGGACAGGGGACCAGAAGGAGGGGAAAAAGTTGGAGACCCAGTACTTC.